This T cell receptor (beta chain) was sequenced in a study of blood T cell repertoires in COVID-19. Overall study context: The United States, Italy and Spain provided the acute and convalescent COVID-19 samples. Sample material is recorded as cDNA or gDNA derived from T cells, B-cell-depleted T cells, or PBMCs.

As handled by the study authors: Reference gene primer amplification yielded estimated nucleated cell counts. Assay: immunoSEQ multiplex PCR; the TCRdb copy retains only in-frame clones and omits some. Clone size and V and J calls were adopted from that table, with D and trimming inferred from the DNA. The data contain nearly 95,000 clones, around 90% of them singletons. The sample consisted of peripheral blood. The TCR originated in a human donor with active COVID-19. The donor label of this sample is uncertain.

CDR3 sequence: CASSDYNRDSIKETQYF. The CDR3 bases are TGTGCCAGCAGCGATTACAACCGGGACAGTATTAAAGAGACCCAGTACTTC. This sequence joins TRBV21-1 and TRBJ2-5; TRBD1, the D gene given by the table, was not confirmed from the DNA. TRBV21-1 is an annotated pseudogene. This CDR3 region has 17 residues.